This T cell receptor (beta chain) was retrieved from a study of response to subunit inactivated influenza vaccine. From the RT-PCR reads, TCRdb called clonotypes with MiXCR, one entry per CDR3 protein. In the table there are approximately 500,000 distinct CDR3 sequences, 14% of which are singletons. V was trimmed by 1 base and J by 5 bases, leaving 11 bases between them. The CDR3 has 15 residues. Germline-derived CDR1 and CDR2 are SNHLY and FYNNEI. The specimen was PBMCs from blood, collected about 12 days after vaccination. The TCR comes from a middle-aged man who received an inactivated influenza vaccine. This chain links TRBV2 with TRBJ1-4, with TRBD1 as a possible D gene (6 bases). The CDR3 DNA reads TGTGCCAGCAGTGAAGGGGGGACATACAATGAAAAACTGTTTTTT. Translation: CASSEGGTYNEKLFF. Full variable domain (outside the CDR3, taken from reference TRBV2 and TRBJ1-4): EPEVTQTPSHQVTQMGQEVILRCVPISNHLYFYWYRQILGQKVEFLVSFYNNEISEKSEIFDDQFSVERPDGSNFTLKIRSTKLEDSAMYFCASSEGGTYNEKLFFGSGTQLSVL.